These T cell receptor beta chains were read from a single sample in a study of shared clonotypes between healthy human individuals. The method was immunoSEQ multiplex PCR; TCRdb's version includes in-frame clones alone and lacks a portion of them. The sample yields 190,000 or so clones, about 68% seen once. The sequencing sample was made of memory CD4+ T cells sorted from blood. All receptors come from a man between 25 and 39 years old in good health. The CDR3 runs from the conserved cysteine through the conserved F or W. Fields, in order: clone size, J gene, D gene, V gene, CDR3 protein, CDR3 DNA. A D gene is named only where the DNA matches it firmly. Size is stated for part of the rows, as once, few or many counts, or as a class when the clone is expanded.

>NA|TRBJ2-7|NA|TRBV10-3
CAISESLARSYEQYF
TGTGCCATCAGTGAGTCCCTAGCGAGGAGCTACGAGCAGTACTTC
>NA|TRBJ2-2|TRBD2|TRBV9
CASSVGAGVAGELFF
TGTGCCAGCAGCGTAGGGGCGGGGGTAGCCGGGGAGCTGTTTTTT
>NA|TRBJ2-3|TRBD2|TRBV7-3
CASSGAGGRDTQYF
TGTGCCAGCAGCGGAGCGGGAGGGAGAGATACGCAGTATTTT
>NA|TRBJ2-5|TRBD1|TRBV10-3
CAIRGTGMTGKETQYF
TGTGCCATCAGAGGGACAGGGATGACGGGGAAAGAGACCCAGTACTTC
>few|TRBJ1-5|NA|TRBV30
CAWSGGGRGQPQHF
TGTGCCTGGAGTGGAGGGGGTAGAGGTCAGCCCCAGCATTTT
>NA|TRBJ2-4|TRBD1|TRBV2
CASSSTGTGGNIQYF
TGTGCCAGCAGTTCGACCGGGACAGGGGGAAACATTCAGTACTTC
>NA|TRBJ1-1|NA|TRBV27
CASRGGVNTEAFF
TGTGCCAGCAGGGGGGGGGTGAACACTGAAGCTTTCTTT
>NA|TRBJ1-2|NA|TRBV6-6
CASSPSPGYTF
TGTGCCAGCAGTCCTTCGCCTGGCTACACCTTC
>many|TRBJ2-7|TRBD2|TRBV5-4
CASSPGTSGRGSYEQYF
TGTGCCAGCAGCCCCGGGACTAGCGGGAGGGGTTCCTACGAGCAGTACTTC
>NA|TRBJ2-7|TRBD2|TRBV6-1
CASSLAGAYEQYF
TGTGCCAGCAGTCTAGCGGGAGCCTACGAGCAGTACTTC
>few|TRBJ2-7|NA|TRBV4-1
CASSQLLTGPSRSHEQYF
TGCGCCAGCAGCCAACTGTTAACAGGTCCCTCCAGATCCCACGAGCAGTACTTC
>NA|TRBJ2-5|TRBD1|TRBV7-9
CASSPGGVGETQYF
TGTGCCAGCAGCCCAGGGGGCGTGGGGGAGACCCAGTACTTC
>few|TRBJ1-1|NA|TRBV9
CASSVAVRETEAFF
TGTGCCAGCAGCGTAGCAGTCAGGGAAACTGAAGCTTTCTTT
>few|TRBJ2-7|TRBD2|TRBV27
CASSLLAGTHEQYF
TGTGCCAGCAGTTTACTAGCGGGCACCCACGAGCAGTACTTC
>few|TRBJ2-3|NA|TRBV15
CATSRDRGITDTQYF
TGTGCCACCAGCAGAGATCGGGGGATCACAGATACGCAGTATTTT
>NA|TRBJ2-4|NA|TRBV6-1
CASSSFENIQYF
TGTGCCAGCAGTAGTTTTGAAAACATTCAGTACTTC
>NA|TRBJ2-1|TRBD2|TRBV5-4
CASSSGLAGVLNEQFF
TGTGCCAGCAGCTCAGGACTAGCGGGAGTTTTGAATGAGCAGTTCTTC
>few|TRBJ2-6|NA|TRBV14
CASSLGTGSGVLTF
TGTGCCAGCAGCCTTGGAACGGGGTCAGGCGTCCTGACTTTC
>NA|TRBJ2-7|TRBD2|TRBV2
CASRPGLAGVYEQYF
TGTGCCAGCAGGCCCGGACTAGCGGGAGTCTACGAGCAGTACTTC
>once|TRBJ2-7|NA|TRBV7-9
CASSLRRGGSEQYF
TGTGCCAGCAGCTTAAGGAGGGGAGGCAGCGAGCAGTACTTC
>many|TRBJ1-2|NA|TRBV14
CASSLGQTYGYTF
TGTGCCAGCAGTTTAGGACAGACCTATGGCTACACCTTC